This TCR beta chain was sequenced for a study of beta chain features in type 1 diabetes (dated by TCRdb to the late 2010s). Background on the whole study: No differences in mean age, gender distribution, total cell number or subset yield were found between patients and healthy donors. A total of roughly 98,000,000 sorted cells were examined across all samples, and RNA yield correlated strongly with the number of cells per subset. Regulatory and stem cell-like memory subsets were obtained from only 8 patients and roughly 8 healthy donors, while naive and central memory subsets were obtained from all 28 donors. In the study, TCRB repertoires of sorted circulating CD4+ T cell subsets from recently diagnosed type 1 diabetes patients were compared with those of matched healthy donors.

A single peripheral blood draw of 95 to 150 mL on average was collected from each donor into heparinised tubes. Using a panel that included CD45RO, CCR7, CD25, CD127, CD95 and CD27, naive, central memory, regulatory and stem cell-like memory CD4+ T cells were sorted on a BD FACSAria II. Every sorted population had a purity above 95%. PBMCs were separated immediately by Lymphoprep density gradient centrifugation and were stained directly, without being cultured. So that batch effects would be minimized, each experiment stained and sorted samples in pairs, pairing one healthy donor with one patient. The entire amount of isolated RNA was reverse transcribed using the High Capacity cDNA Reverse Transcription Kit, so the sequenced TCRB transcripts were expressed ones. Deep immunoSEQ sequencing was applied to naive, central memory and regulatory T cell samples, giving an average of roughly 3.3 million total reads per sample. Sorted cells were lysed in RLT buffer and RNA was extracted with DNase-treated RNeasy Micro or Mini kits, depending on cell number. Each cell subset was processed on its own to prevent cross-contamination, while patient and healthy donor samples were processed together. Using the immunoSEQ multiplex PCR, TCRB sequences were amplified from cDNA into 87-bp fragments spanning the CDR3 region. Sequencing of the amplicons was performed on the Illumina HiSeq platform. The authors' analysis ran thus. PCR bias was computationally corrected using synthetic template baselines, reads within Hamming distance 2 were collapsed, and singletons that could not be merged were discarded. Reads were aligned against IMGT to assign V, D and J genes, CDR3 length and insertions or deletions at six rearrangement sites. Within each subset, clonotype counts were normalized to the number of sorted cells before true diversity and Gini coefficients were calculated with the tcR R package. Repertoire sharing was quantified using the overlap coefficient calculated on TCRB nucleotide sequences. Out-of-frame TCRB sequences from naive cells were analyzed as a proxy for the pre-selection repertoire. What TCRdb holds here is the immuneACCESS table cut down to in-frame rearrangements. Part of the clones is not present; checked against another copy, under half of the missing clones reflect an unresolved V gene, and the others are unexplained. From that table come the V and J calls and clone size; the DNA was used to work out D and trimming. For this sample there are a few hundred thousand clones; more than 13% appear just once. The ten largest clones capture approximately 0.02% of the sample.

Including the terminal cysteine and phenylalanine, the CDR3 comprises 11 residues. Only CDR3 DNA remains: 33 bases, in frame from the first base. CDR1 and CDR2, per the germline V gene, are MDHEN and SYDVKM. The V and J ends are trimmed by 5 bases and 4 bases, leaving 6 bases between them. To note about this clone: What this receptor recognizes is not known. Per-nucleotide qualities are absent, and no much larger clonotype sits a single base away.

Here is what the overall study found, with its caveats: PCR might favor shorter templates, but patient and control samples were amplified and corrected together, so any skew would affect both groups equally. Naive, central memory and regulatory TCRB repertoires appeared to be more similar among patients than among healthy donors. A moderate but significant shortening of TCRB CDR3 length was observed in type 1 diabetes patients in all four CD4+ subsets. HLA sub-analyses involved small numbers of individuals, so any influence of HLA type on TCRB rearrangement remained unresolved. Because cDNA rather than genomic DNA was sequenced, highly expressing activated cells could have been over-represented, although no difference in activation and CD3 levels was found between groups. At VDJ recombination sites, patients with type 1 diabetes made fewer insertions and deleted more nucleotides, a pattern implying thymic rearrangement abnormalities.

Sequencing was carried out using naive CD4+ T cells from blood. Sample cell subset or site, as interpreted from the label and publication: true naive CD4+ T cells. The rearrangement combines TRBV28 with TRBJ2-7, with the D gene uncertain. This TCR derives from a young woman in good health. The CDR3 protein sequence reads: CASSKRYEQYF. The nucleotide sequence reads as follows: TGTGCCAGCAGTAAGCGATACGAGCAGTACTTC. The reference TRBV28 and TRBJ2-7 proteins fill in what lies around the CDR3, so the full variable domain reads DVKVTQSSRYLVKRTGEKVFLECVQDMDHENMFWYRQDPGLGLRLIYFSYDVKMKEKGDIPEGYSVSREKKERFSLILESASTNQTSMYLCASSKRYEQYFGPGTRLTVT.